The sequence of this T cell receptor beta chain was determined in a study of tumor and adjacent non-tumor tissue in lung cancer. About the study: Patients were aged roughly 30 to 76, 9 to 10 men and about five women, stage I to III. Study-wide results and caveats: Higher tumor TCR diversity was associated with shorter survival.

The library came from three nested PCR rounds adapted from ARM-PCR protocols. TCRdb redid the calling of the multiplex PCR reads with MiXCR, one entry per CDR3 protein. Found here are around 140,000 distinct CDR3 sequences, roughly 66% of them singletons; the top ten hold 15% to 20%. A note on this clonotype: What it recognizes is unknown.

No cell sorting was done before RNA was extracted from the tissue. Germline loops: CDR1 KGHDR, CDR2 SFDVKD. This CDR3 is 17 amino acids long. The V gene lost 4 bases and the J gene lost 1 base, with 18 bases spanning the gap. The V and J genes are TRBV24-1 and TRBJ1-1; possibly TRBD1 for D (6 bases). The sequence was obtained from a man aged 55 to 70 with small cell lung cancer. Sequencing used lung tumor tissue. The CDR3 DNA is TGTGCCACCAGTGAGGGACAAGGTAGGATGGGGAACACTGAAGCTTTCTTT. It specifies CATSEGQGRMGNTEAFF.